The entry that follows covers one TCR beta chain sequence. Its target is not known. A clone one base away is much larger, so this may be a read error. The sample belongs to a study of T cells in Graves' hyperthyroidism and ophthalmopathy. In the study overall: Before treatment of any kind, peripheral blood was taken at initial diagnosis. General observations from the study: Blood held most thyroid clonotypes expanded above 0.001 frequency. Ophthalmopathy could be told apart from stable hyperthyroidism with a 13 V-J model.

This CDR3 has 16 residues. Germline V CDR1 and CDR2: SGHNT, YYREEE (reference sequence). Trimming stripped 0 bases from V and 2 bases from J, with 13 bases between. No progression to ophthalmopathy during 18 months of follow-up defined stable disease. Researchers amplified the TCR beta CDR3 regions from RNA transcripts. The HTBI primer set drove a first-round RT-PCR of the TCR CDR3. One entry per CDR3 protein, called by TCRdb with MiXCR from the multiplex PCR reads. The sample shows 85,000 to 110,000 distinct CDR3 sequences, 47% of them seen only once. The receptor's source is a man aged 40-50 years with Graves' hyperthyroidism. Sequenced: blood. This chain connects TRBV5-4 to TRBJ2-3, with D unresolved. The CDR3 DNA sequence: TGTGCCAGCAGCTTGGGGGGTCAGAGAATCACAGATACGCAGTATTTT. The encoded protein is CASSLGGQRITDTQYF.